Listed below are T cell receptor beta chains from one sample, sequenced in a study of post-analysis software for immune sequencing data. TCRdb reprocessed the PCR reads with MiXCR, giving one entry per CDR3 protein. The sample carries hundreds of thousands of distinct CDR3 sequences, 44% recorded once. The sequencing sample was made of blood. Receptors originate from a girl aged 10 to 17 with multiple sclerosis. CDR3s include the opening cysteine and the closing phenylalanine or tryptophan. The D gene is left open where the match is weak. The listing skips clone size in some rows; elsewhere it reads once, few, many or a size class.

22	TRBV7-3	TRBD2	TRBJ2-1	NA	CASSAAFLAGGLYFRSYNEQFF	TGTGCCAGCAGCGCCGCCTTCTTAGCGGGGGGGCTGTATTTTCGGTCCTACAATGAGCAGTTCTTC
15	TRBV3-1	TRBD1	TRBJ1-1	NA	CASSREGAGTTEAFF	TGTGCCAGCAGCCGAGAGGGGGCAGGGACCACTGAAGCTTTCTTT
18	TRBV6-5	TRBD1	TRBJ1-2	NA	CASSYSVIKLQGIYGYTF	TGTGCCAGCAGTTACTCGGTCATTAAATTACAGGGGATCTATGGCTACACCTTC
14	TRBV28	NA	TRBJ2-3	NA	CASTLGGPSDTQYF	TGTGCCAGCACTTTGGGGGGGCCGTCAGATACGCAGTATTTT
15	TRBV12-3/TRBV12-4	TRBD1	TRBJ1-1	few	CASSFKTGGGTEAFF	TGTGCCAGCAGCTTTAAGACAGGGGGCGGCACTGAAGCTTTCTTT
12	TRBV6-6	NA	TRBJ2-7	few	CASSYETYEQYF	TGTGCCAGCAGTTACGAAACTTACGAGCAGTACTTC
13	TRBV12-3/TRBV12-4	NA	TRBJ1-4	few	CASAGAANEKLFF	TGTGCCAGCGCAGGGGCGGCTAATGAAAAACTGTTTTTT
14	TRBV6-5	NA	TRBJ1-2	NA	CASSYSSGIYGYTF	TGTGCCAGCAGTTACTCATCAGGGATCTATGGCTACACCTTC
16	TRBV7-3	NA	TRBJ2-1	NA	CASSLSPGLAYNEQFF	TGTGCCAGCAGCTTAAGCCCGGGGTTGGCCTACAATGAGCAGTTCTTC
14	TRBV7-9	NA	TRBJ1-4	once	CASRPWGGDEKLFF	TGTGCCAGCAGACCATGGGGGGGAGATGAAAAACTGTTTTTT
11	TRBV6-5	NA	TRBJ2-7	many	CASSGPGEQYF	TGTGCCAGCAGTGGACCAGGCGAGCAGTACTTC
16	TRBV5-1	TRBD2	TRBJ2-5	NA	CASSLASSGPQETQYF	TGCGCCAGCAGCTTGGCGTCTAGCGGCCCACAAGAGACCCAGTACTTC
14	TRBV20-1	TRBD1	TRBJ2-1	NA	CSARDFDRVETQFF	TGCAGTGCTAGAGACTTTGACAGGGTGGAGACCCAGTTCTTC
13	TRBV7-9	NA	TRBJ2-7	NA	CASRAGSSYEQYF	TGTGCCAGCAGAGCCGGGAGTTCCTACGAGCAGTACTTC
13	TRBV12-3/TRBV12-4	NA	TRBJ1-1	few	CASSRPGTAEAFF	TGTGCCAGCAGTCGACCTGGGACCGCAGAAGCTTTCTTT
14	TRBV29-1	NA	TRBJ2-1	NA	CSVDLVGWRNEQFF	TGCAGCGTTGACCTAGTGGGCTGGCGTAATGAGCAGTTCTTC
15	TRBV13	NA	TRBJ1-2	few	CASSLRMKGGHGYTF	TGTGCCAGCAGTTTGCGTATGAAGGGGGGGCATGGCTACACCTTC
15	TRBV28	TRBD2	TRBJ2-7	NA	CASSSGLASPYEQYF	TGTGCCAGCAGTTCCGGACTAGCGAGCCCCTACGAGCAGTACTTC
12	TRBV6-6	NA	TRBJ1-2	NA	CAAAPGNYGYTF	TGTGCCGCAGCGCCGGGGAACTATGGCTACACTTTC
15	TRBV2	NA	TRBJ2-3	NA	CASRPLGVSTDTQYF	TGTGCCAGCCGCCCCCTGGGGGTGAGCACAGATACGCAGTATTTT
18	TRBV6-4	TRBD2	TRBJ2-1	NA	CASSDEATGTSGSNEQFF	TGTGCCAGCAGTGACGAGGCAACGGGGACTAGCGGGAGTAATGAGCAGTTCTTC
14	TRBV6-6	NA	TRBJ2-5	NA	CASTLRGFGETQYF	TGTGCCAGCACCTTACGGGGGTTCGGGGAGACCCAGTACTTC